This T cell receptor beta chain comes out of a study of identical twins. Study-level points and caveats: Cord blood beta clonotypes present at high abundance carried fewer insertions; no such pattern appeared in memory repertoires. The study found that models underestimated out-of-frame TCR alpha sharing in monozygotic twins.

V was clipped by 5 bases and J by 0 bases, with 7 bases between them. This CDR3 spans 13 amino acids. TCRdb itself ran the 5' RACE reads through MiXCR, one entry per CDR3 protein. The data contain more than 600,000 distinct CDR3 sequences, 15% to 20% of them singletons. Many counts were recorded for this clonotype. Antigen: not known. This sample also appeared in a second study, on T cells expressing NK-cell markers.

The V call is TRBV12-3 or TRBV12-4, the J call TRBJ2-5, with a weak D call TRBD1 (5 bases). Sequencing was done on a sample of PBMCs. This sequence originates from a woman between 18 and 30 years old in good health. The CDR3 nucleotides are TGTGCCAGCAGTCCGGACAACCAAGAGACCCAGTACTTC. Amino acids: CASSPDNQETQYF.